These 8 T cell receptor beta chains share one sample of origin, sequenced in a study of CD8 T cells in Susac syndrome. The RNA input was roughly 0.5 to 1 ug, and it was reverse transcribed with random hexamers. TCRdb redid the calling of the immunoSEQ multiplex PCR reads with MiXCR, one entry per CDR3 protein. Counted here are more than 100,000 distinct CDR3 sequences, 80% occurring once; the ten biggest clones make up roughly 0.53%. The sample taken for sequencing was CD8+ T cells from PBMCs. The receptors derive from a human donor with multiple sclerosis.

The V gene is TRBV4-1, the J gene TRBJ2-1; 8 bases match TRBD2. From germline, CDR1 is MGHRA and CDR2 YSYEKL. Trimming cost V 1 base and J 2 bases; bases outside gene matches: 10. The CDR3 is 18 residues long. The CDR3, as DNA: TGCGCCAGCAGCCAAGTCGGTAGCGGGGCTTTTCCCTACAATGAGCAGTTCTTC. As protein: CASSQVGSGAFPYNEQFF.

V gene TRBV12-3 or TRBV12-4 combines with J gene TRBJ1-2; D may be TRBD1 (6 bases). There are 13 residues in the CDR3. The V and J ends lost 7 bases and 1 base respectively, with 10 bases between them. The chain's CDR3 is CASTTGHNYGYTF. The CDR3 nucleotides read TGTGCCAGCACCACAGGGCATAACTATGGCTACACCTTC.

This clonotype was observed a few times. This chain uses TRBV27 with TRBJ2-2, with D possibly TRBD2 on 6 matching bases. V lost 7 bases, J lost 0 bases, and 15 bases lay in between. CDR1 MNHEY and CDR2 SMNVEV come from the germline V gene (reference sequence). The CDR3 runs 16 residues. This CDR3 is CASKPISGSNTGELFF. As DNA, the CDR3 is TGTGCCAGCAAGCCCATAAGCGGGTCGAACACCGGGGAGCTGTTTTTT.

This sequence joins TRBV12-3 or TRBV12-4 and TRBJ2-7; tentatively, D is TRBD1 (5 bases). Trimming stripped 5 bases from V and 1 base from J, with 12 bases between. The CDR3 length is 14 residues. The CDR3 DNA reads TGTGCCAGCAGTCCCGAGGACAAATCCTACGAGCAGTACGTC. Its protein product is CASSPEDKSYEQYV.

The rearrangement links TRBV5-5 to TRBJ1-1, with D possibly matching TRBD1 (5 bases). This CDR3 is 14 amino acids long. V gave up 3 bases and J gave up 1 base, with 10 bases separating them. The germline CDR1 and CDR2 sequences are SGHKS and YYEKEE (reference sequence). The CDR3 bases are TGTGCCAGCAGCTGGGGGAGGGGGAACACTGAAGCTTTCTTT. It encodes CASSWGRGNTEAFF.

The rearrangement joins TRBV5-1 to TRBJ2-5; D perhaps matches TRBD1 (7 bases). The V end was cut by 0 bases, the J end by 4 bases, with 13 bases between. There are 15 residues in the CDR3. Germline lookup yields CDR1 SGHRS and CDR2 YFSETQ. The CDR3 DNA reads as TGCGCCAGCAGCTTGGGACAGGGAGGCGGAGAGACCCAGTACTTC. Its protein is CASSLGQGGGETQYF.

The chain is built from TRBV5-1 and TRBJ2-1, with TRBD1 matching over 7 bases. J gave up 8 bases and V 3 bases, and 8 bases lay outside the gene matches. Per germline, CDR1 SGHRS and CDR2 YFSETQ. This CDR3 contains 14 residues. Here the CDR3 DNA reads TGCGCCAGCAGCTCGAGGGGGCTCCGGGATGAGCAGTTCTTC. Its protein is CASSSRGLRDEQFF.

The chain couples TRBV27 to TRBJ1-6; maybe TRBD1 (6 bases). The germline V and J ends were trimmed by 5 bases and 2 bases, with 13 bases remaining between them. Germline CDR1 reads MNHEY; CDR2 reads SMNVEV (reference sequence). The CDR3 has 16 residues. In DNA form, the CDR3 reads TGTGCCAGCAGTGCCAGGGGACTCACCTATAATTCACCCCTCCACTTT. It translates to CASSARGLTYNSPLHF.